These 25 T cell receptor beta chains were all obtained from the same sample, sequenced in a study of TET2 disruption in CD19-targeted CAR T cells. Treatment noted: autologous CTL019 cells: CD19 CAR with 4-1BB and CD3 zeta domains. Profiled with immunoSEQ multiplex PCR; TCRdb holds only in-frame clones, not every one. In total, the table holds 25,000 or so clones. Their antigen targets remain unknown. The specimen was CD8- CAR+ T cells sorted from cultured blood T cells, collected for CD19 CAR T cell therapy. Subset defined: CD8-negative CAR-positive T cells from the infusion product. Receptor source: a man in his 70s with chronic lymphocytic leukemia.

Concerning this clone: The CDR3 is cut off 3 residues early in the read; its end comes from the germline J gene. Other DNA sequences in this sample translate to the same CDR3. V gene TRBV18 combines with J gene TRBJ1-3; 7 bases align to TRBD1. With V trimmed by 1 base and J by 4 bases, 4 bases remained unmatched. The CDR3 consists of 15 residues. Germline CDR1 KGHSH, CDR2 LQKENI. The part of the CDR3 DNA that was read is TGTGCCAGCTCACCACTGACAGGGTGGGGAAACACC. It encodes CASSPLTGWGNT. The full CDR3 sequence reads CASSPLTGWGNTIYF.

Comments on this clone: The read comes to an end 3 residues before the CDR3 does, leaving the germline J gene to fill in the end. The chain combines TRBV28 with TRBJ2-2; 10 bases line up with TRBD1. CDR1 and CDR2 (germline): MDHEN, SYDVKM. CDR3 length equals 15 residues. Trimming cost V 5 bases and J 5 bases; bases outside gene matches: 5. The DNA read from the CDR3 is TGTGCCAGCAGTCCGACAGGGGGCAGGACCGGGGAG. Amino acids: CASSPTGGRTGE. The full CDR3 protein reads CASSPTGGRTGELFF.

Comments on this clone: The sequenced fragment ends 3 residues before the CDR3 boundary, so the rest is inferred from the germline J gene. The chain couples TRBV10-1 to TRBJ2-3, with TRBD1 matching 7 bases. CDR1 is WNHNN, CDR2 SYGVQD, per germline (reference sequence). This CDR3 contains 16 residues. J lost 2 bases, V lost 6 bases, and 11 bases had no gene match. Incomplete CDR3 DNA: TGCGCCAGCAGCCCATCCGGGACAGCCCTCACAGATACG. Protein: CASSPSGTALTDT. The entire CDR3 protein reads CASSPSGTALTDTQYF.

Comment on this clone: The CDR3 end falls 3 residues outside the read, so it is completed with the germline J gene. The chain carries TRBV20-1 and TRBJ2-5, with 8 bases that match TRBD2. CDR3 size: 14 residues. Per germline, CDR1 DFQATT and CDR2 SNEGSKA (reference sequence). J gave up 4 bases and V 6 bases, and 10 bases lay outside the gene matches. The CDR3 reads CSAATGGQGETQYF. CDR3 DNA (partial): TGCAGTGCGGCCACGGGGGGGCAGGGAGAGACC.

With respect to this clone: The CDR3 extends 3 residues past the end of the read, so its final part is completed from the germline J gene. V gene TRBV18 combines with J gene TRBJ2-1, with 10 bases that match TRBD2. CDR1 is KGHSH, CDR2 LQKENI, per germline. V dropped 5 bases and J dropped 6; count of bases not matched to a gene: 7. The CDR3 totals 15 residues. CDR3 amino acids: CASSSSGGAVNEQFF. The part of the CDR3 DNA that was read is TGTGCCAGCTCATCGAGCGGGGGGGCGGTCAATGAG.

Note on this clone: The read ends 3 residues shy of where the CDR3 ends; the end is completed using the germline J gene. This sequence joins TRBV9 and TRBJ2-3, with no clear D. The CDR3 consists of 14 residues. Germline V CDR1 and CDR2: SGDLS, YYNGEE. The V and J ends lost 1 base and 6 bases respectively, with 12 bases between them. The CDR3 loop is CASSVQSFGDTQYF. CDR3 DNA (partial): TGTGCCAGCAGCGTACAGTCCTTCGGGGATACG.

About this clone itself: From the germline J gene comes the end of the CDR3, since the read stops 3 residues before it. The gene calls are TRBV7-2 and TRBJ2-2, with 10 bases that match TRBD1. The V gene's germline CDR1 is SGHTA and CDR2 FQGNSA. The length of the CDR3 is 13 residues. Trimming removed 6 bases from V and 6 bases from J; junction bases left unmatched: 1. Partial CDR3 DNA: TGTGCCAGCAGGGACAGGGGGGCCGGGGAG. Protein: CASRDRGAGE. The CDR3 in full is CASRDRGAGELFF.

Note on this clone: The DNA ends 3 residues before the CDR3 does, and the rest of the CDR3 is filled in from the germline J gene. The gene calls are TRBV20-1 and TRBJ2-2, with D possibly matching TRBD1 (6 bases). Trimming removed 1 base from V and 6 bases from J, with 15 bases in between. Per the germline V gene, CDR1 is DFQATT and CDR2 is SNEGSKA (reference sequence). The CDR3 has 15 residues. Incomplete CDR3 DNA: TGCAGTGCTAGAGGTCTGGGGGCCTTTCCCGGGGAG. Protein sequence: CSARGLGAFPGE. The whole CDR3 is CSARGLGAFPGELFF.

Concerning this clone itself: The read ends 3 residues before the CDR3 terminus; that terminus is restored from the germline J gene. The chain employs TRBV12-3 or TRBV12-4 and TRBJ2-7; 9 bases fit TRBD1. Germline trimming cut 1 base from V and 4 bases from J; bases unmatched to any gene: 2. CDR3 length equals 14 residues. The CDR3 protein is CASSLGQGEYEQYF. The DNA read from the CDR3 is TGTGCCAGCAGTTTAGGACAGGGGGAGTACGAG.

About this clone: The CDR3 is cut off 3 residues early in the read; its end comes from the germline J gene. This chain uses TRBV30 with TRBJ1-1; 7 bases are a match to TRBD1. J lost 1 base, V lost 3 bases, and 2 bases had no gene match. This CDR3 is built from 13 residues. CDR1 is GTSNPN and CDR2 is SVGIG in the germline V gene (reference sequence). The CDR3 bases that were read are TGTGCCTGGAGGGGACAGTCGAACACTGAA. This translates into CAWRGQSNTE. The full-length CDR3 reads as CAWRGQSNTEAFF.

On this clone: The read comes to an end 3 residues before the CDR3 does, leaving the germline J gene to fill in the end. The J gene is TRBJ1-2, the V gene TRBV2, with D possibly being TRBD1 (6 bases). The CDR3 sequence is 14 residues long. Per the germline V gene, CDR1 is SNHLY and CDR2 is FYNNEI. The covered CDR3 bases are TGTGCCAGCAGGGGAGACCTCAGGGGCTACGAC. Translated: CASRGDLRGYD. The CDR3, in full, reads CASRGDLRGYDYTF.

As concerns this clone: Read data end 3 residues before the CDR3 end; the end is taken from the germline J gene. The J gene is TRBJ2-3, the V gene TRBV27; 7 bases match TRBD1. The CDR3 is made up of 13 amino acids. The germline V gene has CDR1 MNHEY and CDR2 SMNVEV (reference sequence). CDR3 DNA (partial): TGTGCCAGCAGTATGAGACAGGGAACGGCG. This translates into CASSMRQGTA. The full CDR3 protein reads CASSMRQGTAQYF.

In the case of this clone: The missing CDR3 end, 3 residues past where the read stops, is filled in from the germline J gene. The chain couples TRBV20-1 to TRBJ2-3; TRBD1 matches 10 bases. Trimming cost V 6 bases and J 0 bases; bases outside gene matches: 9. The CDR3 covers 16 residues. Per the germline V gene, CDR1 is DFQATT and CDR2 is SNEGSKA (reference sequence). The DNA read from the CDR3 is TGCAGTGCGAGGAGACAGGGGGCATTGAGCACAGATACG. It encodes CSARRQGALSTDT. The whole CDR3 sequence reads CSARRQGALSTDTQYF.

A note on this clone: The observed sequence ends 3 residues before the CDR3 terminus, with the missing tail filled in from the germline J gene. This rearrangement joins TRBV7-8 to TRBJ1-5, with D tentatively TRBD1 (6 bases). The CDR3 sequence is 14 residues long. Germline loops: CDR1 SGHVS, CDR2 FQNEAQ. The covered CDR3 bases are TGTGCCAGCAGCCAATATACAGGGATTGATCCC. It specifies CASSQYTGIDP. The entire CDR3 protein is CASSQYTGIDPQHF.

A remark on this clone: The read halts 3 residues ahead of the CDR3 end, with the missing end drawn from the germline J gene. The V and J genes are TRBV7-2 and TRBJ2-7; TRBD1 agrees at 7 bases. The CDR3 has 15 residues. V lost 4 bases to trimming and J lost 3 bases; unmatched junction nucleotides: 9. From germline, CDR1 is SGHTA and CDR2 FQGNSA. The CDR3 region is CASSSQQGIGYEQYF. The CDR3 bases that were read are TGTGCCAGCAGCTCCCAACAGGGGATCGGCTACGAG.

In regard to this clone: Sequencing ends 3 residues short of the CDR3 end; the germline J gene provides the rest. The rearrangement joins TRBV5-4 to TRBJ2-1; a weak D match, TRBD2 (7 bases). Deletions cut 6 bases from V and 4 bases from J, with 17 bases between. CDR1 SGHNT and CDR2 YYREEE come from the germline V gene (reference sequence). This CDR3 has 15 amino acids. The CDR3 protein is CASNRGGGAYNEQFF. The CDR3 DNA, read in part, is TGTGCCAGCAACCGGGGCGGGGGCGCATACAATGAG.

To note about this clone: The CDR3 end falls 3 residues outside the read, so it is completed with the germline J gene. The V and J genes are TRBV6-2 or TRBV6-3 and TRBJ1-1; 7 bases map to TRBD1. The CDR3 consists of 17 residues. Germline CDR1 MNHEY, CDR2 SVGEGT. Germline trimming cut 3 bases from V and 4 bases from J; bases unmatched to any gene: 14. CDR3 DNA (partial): TGTGCCAGCAGTTATCGGACAGGTTCGGCAGATGCCACTGAA. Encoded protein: CASSYRTGSADATE. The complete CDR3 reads CASSYRTGSADATEAFF.

The CDR3 DNA, read in part, is TGTGCCAGCAGCCGGACTAGCCAGCCGGGGGAGACT. As protein: CASSRTSQPGET. The CDR3 reads in full as CASSRTSQPGETQYF. This chain joins TRBV5-4 and TRBJ2-4; 8 bases match TRBD2. The CDR3 end falls 3 residues outside the read, so it is completed with the germline J gene. The CDR3 is 15 amino acids. CDR1 SGHNT and CDR2 YYREEE come from the germline V gene (reference sequence).

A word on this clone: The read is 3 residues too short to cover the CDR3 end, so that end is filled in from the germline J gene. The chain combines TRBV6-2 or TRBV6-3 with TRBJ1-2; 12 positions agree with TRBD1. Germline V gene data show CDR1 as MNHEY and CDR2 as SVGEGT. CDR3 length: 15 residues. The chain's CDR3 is CASSKPGQGAYDYTF. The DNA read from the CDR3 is TGTGCCAGCAGTAAGCCGGGACAGGGGGCTTACGAC.

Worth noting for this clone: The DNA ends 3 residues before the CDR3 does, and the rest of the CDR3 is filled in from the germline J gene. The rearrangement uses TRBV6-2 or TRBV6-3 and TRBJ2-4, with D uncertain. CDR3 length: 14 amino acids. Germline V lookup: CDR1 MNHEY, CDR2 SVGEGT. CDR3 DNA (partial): TGTGCCAGCAGCATGATGTATAGCAATCAGCCT. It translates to CASSMMYSNQP. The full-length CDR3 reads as CASSMMYSNQPQYF.

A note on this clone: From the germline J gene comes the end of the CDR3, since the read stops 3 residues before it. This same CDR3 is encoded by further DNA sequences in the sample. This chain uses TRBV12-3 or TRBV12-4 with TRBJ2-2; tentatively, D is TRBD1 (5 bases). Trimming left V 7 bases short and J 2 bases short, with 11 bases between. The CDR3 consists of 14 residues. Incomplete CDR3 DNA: TGTGCCAGCAATGTACAGGTTAACACCGGGGAG. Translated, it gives CASNVQVNTGE. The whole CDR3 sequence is CASNVQVNTGELFF.

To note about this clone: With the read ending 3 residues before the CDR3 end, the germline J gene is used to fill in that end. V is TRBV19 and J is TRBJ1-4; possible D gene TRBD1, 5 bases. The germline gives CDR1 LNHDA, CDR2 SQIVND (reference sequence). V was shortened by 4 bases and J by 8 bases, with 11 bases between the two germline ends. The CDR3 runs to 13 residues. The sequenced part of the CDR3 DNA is TGTGCCAGTAGTACCATCGAGGGGGAAAAA. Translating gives CASSTIEGEK. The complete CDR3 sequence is CASSTIEGEKLFF.

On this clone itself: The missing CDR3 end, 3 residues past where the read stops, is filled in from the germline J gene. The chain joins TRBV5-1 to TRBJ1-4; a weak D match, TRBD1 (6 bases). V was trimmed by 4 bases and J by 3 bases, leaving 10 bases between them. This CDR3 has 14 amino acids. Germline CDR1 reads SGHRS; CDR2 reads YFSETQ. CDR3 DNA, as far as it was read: TGCGCCAGCAGCGTAGGGGGACCTAATGAAAAA. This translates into CASSVGGPNEK. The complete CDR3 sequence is CASSVGGPNEKLFF.

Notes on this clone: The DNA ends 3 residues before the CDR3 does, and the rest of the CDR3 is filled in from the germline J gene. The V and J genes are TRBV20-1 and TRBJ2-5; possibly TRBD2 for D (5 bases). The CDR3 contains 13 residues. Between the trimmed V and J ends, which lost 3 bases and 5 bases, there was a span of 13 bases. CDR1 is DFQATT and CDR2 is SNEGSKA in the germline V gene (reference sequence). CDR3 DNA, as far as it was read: TGCAGTGCTAGTCCTCTAGCAAGGGAGACC. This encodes CSASPLARET. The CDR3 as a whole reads CSASPLARETQYF.

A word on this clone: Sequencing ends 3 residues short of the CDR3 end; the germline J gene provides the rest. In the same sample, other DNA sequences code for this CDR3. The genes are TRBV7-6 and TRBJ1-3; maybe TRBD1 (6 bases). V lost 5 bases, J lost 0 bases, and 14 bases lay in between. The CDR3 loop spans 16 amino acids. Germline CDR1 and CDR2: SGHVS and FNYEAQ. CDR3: CASSGGTGISGNTIYF. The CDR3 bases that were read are TGTGCCAGCAGCGGGGGTACAGGGATCTCTGGAAACACC.